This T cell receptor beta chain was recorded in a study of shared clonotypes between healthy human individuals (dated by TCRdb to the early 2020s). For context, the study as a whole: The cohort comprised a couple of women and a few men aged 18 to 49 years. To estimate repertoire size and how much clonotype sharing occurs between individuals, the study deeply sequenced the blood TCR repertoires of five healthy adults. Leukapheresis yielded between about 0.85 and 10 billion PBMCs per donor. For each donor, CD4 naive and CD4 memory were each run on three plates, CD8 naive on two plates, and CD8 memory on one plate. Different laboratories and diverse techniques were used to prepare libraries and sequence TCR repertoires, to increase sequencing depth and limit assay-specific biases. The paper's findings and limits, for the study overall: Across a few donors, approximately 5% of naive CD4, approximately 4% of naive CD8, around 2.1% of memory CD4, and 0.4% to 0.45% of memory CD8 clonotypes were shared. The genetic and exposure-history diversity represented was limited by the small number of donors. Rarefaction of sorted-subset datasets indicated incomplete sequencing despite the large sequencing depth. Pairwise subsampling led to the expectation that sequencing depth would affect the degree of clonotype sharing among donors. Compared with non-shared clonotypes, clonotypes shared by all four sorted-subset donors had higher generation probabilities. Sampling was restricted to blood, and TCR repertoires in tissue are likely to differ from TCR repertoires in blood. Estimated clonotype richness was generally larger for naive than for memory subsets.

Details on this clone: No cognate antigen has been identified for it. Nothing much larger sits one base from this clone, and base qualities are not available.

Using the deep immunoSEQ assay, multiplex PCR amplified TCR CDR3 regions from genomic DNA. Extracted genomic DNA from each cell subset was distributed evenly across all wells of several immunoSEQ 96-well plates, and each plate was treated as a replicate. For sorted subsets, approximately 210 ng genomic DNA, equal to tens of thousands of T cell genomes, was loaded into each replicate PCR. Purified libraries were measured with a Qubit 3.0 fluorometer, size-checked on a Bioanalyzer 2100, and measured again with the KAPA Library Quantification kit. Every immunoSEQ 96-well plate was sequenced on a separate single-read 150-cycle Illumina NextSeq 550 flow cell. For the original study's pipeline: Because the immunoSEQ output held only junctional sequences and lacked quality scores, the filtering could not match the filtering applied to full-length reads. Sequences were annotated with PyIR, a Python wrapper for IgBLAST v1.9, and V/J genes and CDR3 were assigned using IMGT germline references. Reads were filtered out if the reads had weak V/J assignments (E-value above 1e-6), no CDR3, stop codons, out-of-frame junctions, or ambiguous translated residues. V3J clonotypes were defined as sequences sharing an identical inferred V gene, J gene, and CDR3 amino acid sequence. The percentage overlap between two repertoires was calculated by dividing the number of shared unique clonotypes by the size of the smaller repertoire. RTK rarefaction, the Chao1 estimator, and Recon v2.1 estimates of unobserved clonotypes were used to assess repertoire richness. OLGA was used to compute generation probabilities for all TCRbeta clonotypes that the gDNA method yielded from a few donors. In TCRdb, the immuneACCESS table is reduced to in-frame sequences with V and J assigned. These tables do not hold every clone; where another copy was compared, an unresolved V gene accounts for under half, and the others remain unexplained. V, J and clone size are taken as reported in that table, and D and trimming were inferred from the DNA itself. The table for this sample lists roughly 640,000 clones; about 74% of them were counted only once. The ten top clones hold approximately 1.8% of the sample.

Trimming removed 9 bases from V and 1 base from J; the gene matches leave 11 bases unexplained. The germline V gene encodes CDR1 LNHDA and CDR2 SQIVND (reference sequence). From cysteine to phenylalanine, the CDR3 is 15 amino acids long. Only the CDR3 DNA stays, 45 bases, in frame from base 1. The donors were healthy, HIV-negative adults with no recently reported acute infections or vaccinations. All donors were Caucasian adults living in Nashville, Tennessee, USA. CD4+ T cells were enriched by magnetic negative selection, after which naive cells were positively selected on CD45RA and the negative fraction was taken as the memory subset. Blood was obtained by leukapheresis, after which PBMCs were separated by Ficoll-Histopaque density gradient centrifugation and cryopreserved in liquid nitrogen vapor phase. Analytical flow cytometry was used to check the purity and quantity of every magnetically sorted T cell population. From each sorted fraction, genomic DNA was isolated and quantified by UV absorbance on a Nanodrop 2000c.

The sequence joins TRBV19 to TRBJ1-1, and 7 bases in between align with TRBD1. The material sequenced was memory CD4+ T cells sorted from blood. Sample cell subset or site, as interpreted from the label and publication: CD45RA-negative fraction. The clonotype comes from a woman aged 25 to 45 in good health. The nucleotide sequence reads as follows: TGTGCCAGGACCTATCCGGGACAGCCGAACACTGAAGCTTTCTTT. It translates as CARTYPGQPNTEAFF.